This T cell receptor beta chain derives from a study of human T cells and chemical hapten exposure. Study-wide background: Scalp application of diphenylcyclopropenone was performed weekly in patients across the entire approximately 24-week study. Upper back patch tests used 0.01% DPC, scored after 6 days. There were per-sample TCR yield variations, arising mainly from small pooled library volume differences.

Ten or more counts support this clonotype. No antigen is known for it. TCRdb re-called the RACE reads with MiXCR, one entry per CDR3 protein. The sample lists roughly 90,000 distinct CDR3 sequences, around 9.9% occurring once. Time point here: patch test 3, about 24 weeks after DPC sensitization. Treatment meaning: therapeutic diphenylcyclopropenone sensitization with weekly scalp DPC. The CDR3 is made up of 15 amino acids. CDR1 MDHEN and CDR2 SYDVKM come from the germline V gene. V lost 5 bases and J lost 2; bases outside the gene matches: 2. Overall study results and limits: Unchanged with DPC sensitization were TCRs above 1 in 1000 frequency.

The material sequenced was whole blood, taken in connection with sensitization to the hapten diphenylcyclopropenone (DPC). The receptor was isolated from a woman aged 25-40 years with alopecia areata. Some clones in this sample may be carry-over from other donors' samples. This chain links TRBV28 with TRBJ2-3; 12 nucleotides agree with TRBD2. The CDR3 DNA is TGTGCCAGCAGTAGACTAGCGGGGGACACAGATACGCAGTATTTT. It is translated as CASSRLAGDTDTQYF.